This T cell receptor beta chain was sequenced in a study of regulatory T cells in long-lasting Graves disease. The time point denotes: newly diagnosed GD, antithyroid drugs for less than 3 months. Following extraction of RNA from PBMCs, that RNA was used to make the TCR library. TCR beta libraries were built with iRepertoire HTBI primers and Arm-PCR of CDR3 regions. TCRdb recomputed calls from the multiplex PCR reads with MiXCR, one row per CDR3 protein. The sample has approximately 350,000 distinct CDR3 sequences; 16% are singletons. This clonotype was observed many times. Germline CDR1 and CDR2: SEHNR and FQNEAQ (reference sequence). CDR3 length: 15 amino acids. Trimming removed 0 bases at V and 4 bases at J, with 12 bases between. This sample was also put to use in a study of T cells in Graves' hyperthyroidism and ophthalmopathy. This second report adds: Uncontrolled infection, other autoimmune disease, pregnancy or lactation led to exclusion.

This chain connects TRBV7-9 to TRBJ1-1, with D maybe TRBD1 (6 bases). The input for sequencing was peripheral blood mononuclear cells (PBMCs), taken at new diagnosis, from a patient treated with antithyroid drugs. The receptor was isolated from a man aged 40-49 years with Graves disease. CDR3 sequence (DNA): TGTGCCAGCAGCTTAGCGCGTACAGGGAGCACTGAAGCTTTCTTT. Amino acids: CASSLARTGSTEAFF.